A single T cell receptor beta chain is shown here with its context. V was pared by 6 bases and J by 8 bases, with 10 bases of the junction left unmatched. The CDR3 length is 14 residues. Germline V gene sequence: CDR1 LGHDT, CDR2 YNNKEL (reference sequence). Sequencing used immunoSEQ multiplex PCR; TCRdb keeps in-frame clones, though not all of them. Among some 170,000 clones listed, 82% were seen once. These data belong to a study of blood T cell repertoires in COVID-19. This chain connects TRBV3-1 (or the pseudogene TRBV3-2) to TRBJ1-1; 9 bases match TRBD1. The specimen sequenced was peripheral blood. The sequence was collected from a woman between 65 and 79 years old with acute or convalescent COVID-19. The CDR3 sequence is CASSPGTGIPEAFF. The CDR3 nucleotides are TGTGCCAGCAGTCCCGGGACAGGGATACCCGAAGCTTTCTTT.